This T cell receptor (beta chain) was obtained from a study of cytomegalovirus exposure and HLA in healthy donors. This CDR3 has 13 residues. In germline, CDR1 is MNHEY, CDR2 SVGAGI. V dropped 8 bases and J dropped 3 bases, with 13 bases sitting between them. The PCR contained 60 Vbeta and 13 Jbeta primers. Data came from immunoSEQ multiplex PCR; TCRdb stores just in-frame clones and leaves some out. The sample lists about 76,000 clones, roughly 85% occurring once. V and J are TRBV6-5 and TRBJ1-2; possibly TRBD1 for D (5 bases). This clonotype originated in a man aged 25-45 years in good health and CMV-seronegative. Sample: PBMCs. The CDR3 coding sequence is TGTGCCAGCTCGTCAGGGAAGGACTATGGCTACACCTTC. This sequence encodes CASSSGKDYGYTF.